The 18 T cell receptor beta chains presented below share a single source sample, sequenced in a study of blood T cell repertoires in COVID-19. Only in-frame clones appear in the TCRdb table, and some are missing; sequencing was by immunoSEQ multiplex PCR. Here the sample spans 95,000 to 100,000 clones, almost 95% being singletons. The sample comprised peripheral blood. These TCRs come from a man aged 50-60 years with active COVID-19.

This chain joins TRBV5-4 and TRBJ1-2, with D possibly TRBD1 on 6 matching bases. CDR3 length: 13 amino acids. V lost 4 bases to trimming and J lost 2 bases, with 9 bases between them. CDR1 and CDR2 from the germline V gene are SGHNT and YYREEE (reference sequence). This chain's CDR3 is CASSQGQNYGYTF. Written as DNA, the CDR3 is TGTGCCAGCAGCCAAGGACAGAACTATGGCTACACCTTC. The variable domain in full, with the rest retrieved from reference TRBV5-4 and TRBJ1-2, is ETGVTQSPTHLIKTRGQQVTLRCSSQSGHNTVSWYQQALGQGPQFIFQYYREEENGRGNFPPRFSGLQFPNYSSELNVNALELDDSALYLCASSQGQNYGYTFGSGTRLTVV.

The chain links TRBV5-8 to TRBJ1-2; TRBD1 aligns across 9 bases. Trimming at V came to 3 bases and at J to 3 bases, leaving 6 bases not matched to a gene. The CDR3 runs 15 residues. The germline V gene has CDR1 SGHTS and CDR2 YDEGEE. The CDR3 here is CASSYMTGGYYGYTF. CDR3 in DNA: TGTGCCAGCAGCTACATGACAGGGGGTTACTATGGCTACACCTTC.

V and J are TRBV19 and TRBJ2-1; the D is unclear. The CDR3 consists of 12 residues. The germline gives CDR1 LNHDA, CDR2 SQIVND (reference sequence). V lost 4 bases, J lost 6 bases, and 7 bases lay in between. The CDR3 here is CASSTGVNEQFF. CDR3 DNA: TGTGCCAGTAGTACGGGTGTCAATGAGCAGTTCTTC.

The chain combines TRBV6-5 with TRBJ2-3; D remains ambiguous. The CDR3 sequence is 14 residues long. The V end lost 5 bases, the J end lost 3 bases, and 12 bases lay between the germline ends. CDR1 is MNHEY, CDR2 SVGAGI, per germline. The CDR3 bases are TGTGCCAGCAGTCCGGGTCCAGAAACAGATACGCAGTATTTT. Its translation is CASSPGPETDTQYF.

J is TRBJ2-7 and V is TRBV28, with TRBD2 as a possible D gene (5 bases). This CDR3 is 14 amino acids long. Looked up from germline, CDR1 is MDHEN and CDR2 is SYDVKM. Trimming cost V 5 bases and J 6 bases, with 17 bases left between them. The CDR3 is CASSPTLVGREQYF. CDR3 DNA: TGTGCCAGCAGTCCTACACTAGTAGGGCGCGAGCAGTACTTC.

This clone appeared once. The J gene is TRBJ2-4, the V gene TRBV5-1; tentatively, D is TRBD1 (5 bases). The CDR3 is 16 residues long. CDR1 is SGHRS, CDR2 YFSETQ, per germline. Trimming pared 0 bases from V and 6 bases from J, leaving 16 bases between. The CDR3 sequence is CASSLARTSSRNIQYF. CDR3 nucleotides: TGCGCCAGCAGCTTGGCTAGGACAAGTTCCAGAAACATTCAGTACTTC.

The chain employs TRBV5-4 and TRBJ1-1; D possibly corresponds to TRBD1 (5 bases). Germline V gives CDR1 SGHNT, CDR2 YYREEE (reference sequence). The CDR3 is 15 amino acids. The V end was cut by 0 bases, the J end by 5 bases, with 14 bases between. CDR3 sequence: CASSLGREVGTEAFF. DNA for the CDR3: TGTGCCAGCAGCTTGGGCAGGGAGGTTGGGACTGAAGCTTTCTTT.

This clone was detected only a few times. This chain uses TRBV28 with TRBJ1-3; D gene ambiguous. Per germline, CDR1 MDHEN and CDR2 SYDVKM. Trimming took 7 bases from V and 2 from J, leaving 12 bases between them. This CDR3 region has 14 residues. The CDR3 reads CASTGRGTGNTIYF. The CDR3 bases are TGTGCCAGCACCGGACGGGGTACTGGAAACACCATATATTTT.

This clone was seen once. V usage is TRBV6-1 and J usage is TRBJ2-1; TRBD2 is a possible D gene (6 bases). The CDR3 covers 14 residues. In germline, CDR1 is MNHNS, CDR2 SASEGT. V lost 2 bases and J 4 bases, leaving 9 bases between the germline ends. In nucleotides, the CDR3 is TGTGCCAGCAGTGAACAGCGGGCATACAATGAGCAGTTCTTC. Its translation: CASSEQRAYNEQFF.

V usage is TRBV6-5 and J usage is TRBJ2-1, with a possible D match to TRBD2 (6 bases). CDR3 size: 13 residues. Germline V gene lookup returns CDR1 MNHEY and CDR2 SVGAGI. V was trimmed by 11 bases and J by 2 bases, leaving 13 bases between them. The chain's CDR3 is CALLAVPYNEQFF. CDR3 DNA sequence: TGTGCCTTGTTAGCGGTTCCCTACAATGAGCAGTTCTTC.

The chain has TRBV2 and TRBJ1-6; possibly TRBD1 for D (6 bases). This CDR3 has 16 residues. The ends were cut back, 6 bases at V and 9 bases at J, with 21 bases in the middle. CDR1 is SNHLY, CDR2 FYNNEI, per germline. The chain's CDR3 is CASRGGAGSIASPLHF. In DNA, the CDR3 is TGTGCCAGCAGGGGGGGGGCAGGATCGATTGCTTCACCCCTCCACTTT.

V gene TRBV18 combines with J gene TRBJ2-3, with TRBD1 matching 9 bases. This CDR3 has 16 amino acids. With V trimmed by 1 base and J by 2 bases, 4 bases remained unmatched. The germline gives CDR1 KGHSH, CDR2 LQKENI. This CDR3 is CASSPRGQGSTDTQYF. The CDR3 DNA reads TGTGCCAGCTCACCACGGGGACAGGGCTCCACAGATACGCAGTATTTT. The complete variable domain, with remaining parts taken from reference TRBV18 and TRBJ2-3, reads NAGVMQNPRHLVRRRGQEARLRCSPMKGHSHVYWYRQLPEEGLKFMVYLQKENIIDESGMPKERFSAEFPKEGPSILRIQQVVRGDSAAYFCASSPRGQGSTDTQYFGPGTRLTVL.

The V gene is TRBV5-1, the J gene TRBJ1-1; no clear D. The CDR3 has 14 residues. V lost 0 bases and J lost 2, with 8 bases in between. Germline V gene data show CDR1 as SGHRS and CDR2 as YFSETQ. The CDR3 sequence is CASSLGPVNTEAFF. The CDR3 region has the DNA TGCGCCAGCAGCTTGGGCCCAGTTAACACTGAAGCTTTCTTT.

About this clone itself: Other DNA sequences in this sample translate to the same CDR3. The rearrangement links TRBV19 to TRBJ2-3; 9 positions match TRBD2. V shed 6 bases and J 1 base; nucleotides not matched to a gene: 2. The V gene's germline CDR1 is LNHDA and CDR2 SQIVND (reference sequence). The CDR3 covers 14 residues. The CDR3 region has the DNA TGTGCCAGTAGACGGACTAGCGGCACAGATACGCAGTATTTT. It is translated as CASRRTSGTDTQYF.

The chain combines TRBV11-2 with TRBJ2-7, with TRBD2 matching over 12 bases. Germline V lookup: CDR1 SGHAT, CDR2 FQNNGV. The CDR3 spans 16 residues. Unmatched junction bases numbered 9, after V lost 5 bases and J lost 4 bases. The CDR3 nucleotides are TGTGCCAGCAGCCTTCTAGCGGGAGGGCCCTCGTACGAGCAGTACTTC. Its protein product is CASSLLAGGPSYEQYF.

The rearrangement joins TRBV7-9 to TRBJ2-1, with 10 bases fitting TRBD2. The CDR3 extends over 15 amino acids. Trimming took 4 bases from V and 4 from J; bases not matched to a gene: 4. Germline V CDR1 and CDR2: SEHNR, FQNEAQ (reference sequence). The CDR3 DNA follows: TGTGCCAGCAGCTCAGGACTAGCGGATTACAATGAGCAGTTCTTC. It translates to CASSSGLADYNEQFF.

As to this clone: Other DNA sequences of this sample code for an identical CDR3. The V call is TRBV5-4, the J call TRBJ1-1; a weak D match, TRBD1 (5 bases). Per germline, CDR1 SGHNT and CDR2 YYREEE (reference sequence). CDR3 length: 13 residues. V shed 0 bases and J shed 5 bases, with 8 bases lying between them. CDR3 sequence (DNA): TGTGCCAGCAGCTTGGATCGGGGGACTGAAGCTTTCTTT. Protein sequence: CASSLDRGTEAFF.

This chain uses TRBV6-5 with TRBJ2-5, with D possibly being TRBD2 (6 bases). The ends were cut back, 6 bases at V and 10 bases at J, with 21 bases in the middle. The CDR3 contains 14 residues. The germline CDR1 and CDR2 sequences are MNHEY and SVGAGI. CDR3 loop: CASSQRDSPTGQYF. The CDR3 bases are TGTGCCAGCAGCCAACGGGACTCCCCCACCGGCCAGTACTTC.